The clone carrying this T cell receptor beta chain was detected many times. Compared with germline, one end of the junction differs, possibly owing to a read error. TCRdb used MiXCR to reprocess the 5' RACE reads, holding one entry per CDR3 protein. The sample includes roughly 38,000 distinct CDR3 sequences, approximately 3.1% of them seen just once. Time point specified: sample taken at primary tumor resection. There were 70 to 80 donors, all of them untreated patients with early-stage non-small cell lung cancer. The authors sequenced whole RNA from tumor, nontumor lung or frozen PBMC without sorting. This sample was taken from a study of spatial heterogeneity in lung cancer. The germline V gene has CDR1 SSHAT and CDR2 FNYEAQ (reference sequence). CDR3 length: 10 amino acids.

This sample comprised normal lung tissue next to the tumor, obtained at surgery. This rearrangement joins TRBV7-7 to TRBJ2-1, with D unclear. The clonotype was recovered from a male donor with early-stage non-small cell lung cancer. CDR3 sequence: CASTDNEQFF. The CDR3 coding sequence is TGTGCTAGCACGGACAATGAGCAGTTCTTC.